This T cell receptor (beta chain) was obtained from a study of CD8 T cells in ankylosing spondylitis. Study-wide findings and caveats: There was a TCR beta motif, made of fewer than 10 highly homologous variants, that appeared characteristic of ankylosing spondylitis blood.

As concerns this clonotype: Its antigen is as yet unknown.

TCRdb re-called the 5' RACE reads through MiXCR, storing one row per CDR3 protein. The sample contains just under 550,000 distinct CDR3 sequences, approximately 11% of which appear only once. The CDR3 is made up of 13 amino acids. The V gene lost 6 bases and the J gene lost 4 bases, with 10 bases spanning the gap. Sequencing used blood, either unsorted or a sorted T cell fraction (not recorded which). The receptor was isolated from a male donor with ankylosing spondylitis. The chain has TRBV12-3 or TRBV12-4 and TRBJ1-5; unclear D gene. CDR3: CASSRNGNQPQHF. The CDR3 coding sequence is TGTGCCAGCAGCCGCAACGGTAATCAGCCCCAGCATTTT.